This T cell receptor beta chain was identified in a study of T cell responses to AZD1222 COVID-19 vaccine (dated by TCRdb to 2020 to 2022). About the full investigation: TCR sequencing was performed for about 250 trial participants, of whom around 200 were given two doses of AZD1222 and roughly 25 were given two doses of MenACWY control vaccine. Enrollment into the trials was organized by age into subgroups of 18-55, 56-69 and 70-plus years, and those subgroups contained about 160, 30 and 59 TCR-sequenced participants, respectively. Broader findings and caveats from the paper: In the small 56-69-year group, the increase in depth fell short of significance, most likely because of low power. Reportedly, close to half of the unique spike-specific TCRs recognized epitopes lying outside the regions that are mutated in the B.1.351 and B.1.1.7 variants. After two AZD1222 doses, spike-specific TCR breadth and depth were significantly higher than at day 0 and than in MenACWY recipients. Participants were mostly white British, with more females than males. The authors suggested clonal diversity may have been underestimated. The vaccine-associated CD4 TCRs covered the entire spike protein, and the dominant responses fell in regions 160-218 and 743-854. Only a handful of AZD1222 recipients were SARS-CoV-2 seropositive at baseline, limiting conclusions about previously exposed vaccinees. Because no day 14 peak-response samples were available, repertoires were characterized only after the peak T cell response.

The germline ends are 8 bases apart after V is trimmed by 3 bases and J by 1 base. Sequences SGHNT (CDR1) and YYREEE (CDR2) are obtained from the germline V gene (reference sequence). Inclusive of the bounding cysteine and phenylalanine, the CDR3 is 13 residues long. Only the CDR3 portion is preserved as DNA: 39 bases, with reading frame beginning at the first base. Sample time point, as interpreted from the label and publication: about 28 days (+/-7) after the second vaccine dose. Because spike-specific TCR depth and breadth did not differ between the two schedules, AZD1222 recipients who got a second dose at roughly 4 weeks were pooled with those who got a second dose at roughly 12 weeks. Vaccinee samples were obtained from the UK trials COV001 and COV002, which included a single-blind randomized controlled phase 2/3 trial of AZD1222 (ChAdOx1 nCoV-19) in healthy adults. For TCRbeta chain sequencing, PBMC samples from trial participants were taken at day 0 and at day 28 after the second dose.

Notes on this clone: No cognate antigen has been identified for it. Qualities for individual bases were not recorded, and no much larger clone is one base off.

The CDR3 regions of human TCRbeta chains were analyzed by immunosequencing. From the authors' description of their analysis: Repertoire TCRs were checked for matches against a reference library of SARS-CoV-2-specific TCRs that had been generated using the MIRA antigen-specificity platform. Breadth was defined as the fraction of unique TCRs that were SARS-CoV-2-associated. Depth was defined as the fraction of total T cells that were SARS-CoV-2-associated. Using the MIRA data, every spike-specific TCR was mapped to the spike region that the TCR reacted to and assigned to either a CD4 or a CD8 class. Log10-transformed breadth and depth values were compared by one-way ANOVA with Sidak's multiple comparisons tests. Here the immuneACCESS table is served through TCRdb, limited to in-frame sequences with V and J called. Missing clones are a known gap in these copies; in checked studies unresolved V genes cover under half, and the rest lacks a known reason. V and J calls and clone size come straight from that table; D and trimming were deduced from the DNA. Across this sample there are 130,000 or so clones, with 91% seen only once. 1.5% to 2% of the sample lies in the top ten.

The receptor was isolated from an adult who received the AZD1222 COVID-19 vaccine. Recombination linked TRBV5-4 to TRBJ2-7; there is no confident call for the D gene. The source was peripheral blood, collected 28 days after the second AZD1222 dose. The nucleotide sequence reads TGTGCCAGCAGCTCCGGGTTATCCTACGAGCAGTACTTC. Translated, it gives CASSSGLSYEQYF. When the CDR3 is completed using the reference TRBV5-4 and TRBJ2-7 genes on either side, the full variable domain is ETGVTQSPTHLIKTRGQQVTLRCSSQSGHNTVSWYQQALGQGPQFIFQYYREEENGRGNFPPRFSGLQFPNYSSELNVNALELDDSALYLCASSSGLSYEQYFGPGTRLTVT.